These T cell receptor beta chains were read from a single sample in a study of neurological immune-mediated disorders. TCRdb recomputed calls from the 5' RACE reads with MiXCR, one row per CDR3 protein. The sample lists around 94,000 distinct CDR3 sequences; approximately 3.3% were seen once. Sample: PBMCs. These TCRs come from a woman aged 18 to 35 with multiple sclerosis. Each CDR3 is given with its conserved first and last residue. The order of the fields is J gene, V gene, clone size, D gene, CDR3 protein, CDR3 DNA. A D gene is named only where the DNA matches it firmly. Size values are once, few and many counts, or a class for expanded clones, and some rows have none.

j_call: TRBJ2-5; v_call: TRBV3-1; clone_size: many; d_call: NA; cdr3_aa: CASSQDQETQYF; cdr3_nt: TGTGCCAGCAGCCAAGACCAAGAGACCCAGTACTTC
j_call: TRBJ2-3; v_call: TRBV24-1; clone_size: many; d_call: TRBD2; cdr3_aa: CATSPRTGGLTDTQYF; cdr3_nt: TGTGCCACCAGTCCGAGAACGGGAGGTCTCACAGATACGCAGTATTTT
j_call: TRBJ1-5; v_call: TRBV30; clone_size: many; d_call: NA; cdr3_aa: CAWSVSGGYNQPQHF; cdr3_nt: TGTGCCTGGAGTGTTTCGGGGGGTTACAATCAGCCCCAGCATTTT
j_call: TRBJ1-1; v_call: TRBV5-1; clone_size: many; d_call: NA; cdr3_aa: CASSGTQGGFTEAFF; cdr3_nt: TGCGCCAGCAGCGGAACACAGGGAGGATTCACTGAAGCTTTCTTT
j_call: TRBJ2-1; v_call: TRBV5-6; clone_size: many; d_call: NA; cdr3_aa: CASTHLASPSYNEQFF; cdr3_nt: TGTGCCAGCACACACCTTGCCAGCCCCTCCTACAATGAGCAGTTCTTC
j_call: TRBJ1-4; v_call: TRBV7-2; clone_size: many; d_call: TRBD1; cdr3_aa: CASSPRGQSNEKLFF; cdr3_nt: TGTGCCAGCAGCCCCCGGGGACAGAGCAATGAAAAACTGTTTTTT
j_call: TRBJ2-1; v_call: TRBV5-1; clone_size: NA; d_call: NA; cdr3_aa: CASSWALGTNNEQFF; cdr3_nt: TGCGCCAGCAGCTGGGCCCTCGGCACTAACAATGAGCAGTTCTTC
j_call: TRBJ2-7; v_call: TRBV15; clone_size: many; d_call: NA; cdr3_aa: CATSRGKGEGAYEQYF; cdr3_nt: TGTGCCACCAGCAGAGGCAAGGGGGAAGGGGCCTACGAGCAGTACTTC
j_call: TRBJ1-1; v_call: TRBV10-3; clone_size: many; d_call: NA; cdr3_aa: CAISESISSAFF; cdr3_nt: TGTGCCATCAGTGAGTCGATATCGTCAGCTTTCTTT
j_call: TRBJ1-1; v_call: TRBV11-2; clone_size: NA; d_call: NA; cdr3_aa: CASSSLGVYTEAFF; cdr3_nt: TGTGCCAGCAGCTCACTAGGGGTGTACACTGAAGCTTTCTTT
j_call: TRBJ1-1; v_call: TRBV20-1; clone_size: many; d_call: TRBD1; cdr3_aa: CSARDRGWMNTEAFF; cdr3_nt: TGCAGTGCTAGAGACAGGGGGTGGATGAACACTGAAGCTTTCTTT
j_call: TRBJ1-2; v_call: TRBV11-2; clone_size: many; d_call: NA; cdr3_aa: CASSLDLGGGYTF; cdr3_nt: TGTGCCAGCAGCTTAGATCTAGGGGGAGGCTACACCTTC
j_call: TRBJ2-7; v_call: TRBV30; clone_size: NA; d_call: NA; cdr3_aa: CAWSGGSYEQYF; cdr3_nt: TGTGCCTGGAGTGGGGGGTCCTACGAGCAGTACTTC
j_call: TRBJ2-5; v_call: TRBV20-1; clone_size: many; d_call: TRBD2; cdr3_aa: CSATAGGPWETQYF; cdr3_nt: TGCAGTGCCACAGCGGGAGGGCCGTGGGAGACCCAGTACTTC
j_call: TRBJ2-1; v_call: TRBV7-9; clone_size: many; d_call: NA; cdr3_aa: CASSFGNNEQFF; cdr3_nt: TGTGCCAGCAGCTTTGGAAACAATGAGCAGTTCTTC
j_call: TRBJ2-3; v_call: TRBV9; clone_size: many; d_call: TRBD2; cdr3_aa: CASSVGTSVFTDTQYF; cdr3_nt: TGTGCCAGCAGCGTAGGGACTAGCGTGTTCACAGATACGCAGTATTTT
j_call: TRBJ2-1; v_call: TRBV20-1; clone_size: many; d_call: NA; cdr3_aa: CSARSQGTHNEQFF; cdr3_nt: TGCAGTGCTAGGTCACAGGGTACCCACAATGAGCAGTTCTTC
j_call: TRBJ1-2; v_call: TRBV5-6; clone_size: many; d_call: TRBD1; cdr3_aa: CASSAMIQGASGGYTF; cdr3_nt: TGTGCCAGCAGCGCCATGATACAGGGGGCATCGGGCGGCTACACCTTC
j_call: TRBJ2-1; v_call: TRBV12-5; clone_size: many; d_call: TRBD2; cdr3_aa: CASGLERGGSYNEQFF; cdr3_nt: TGTGCTAGTGGTTTGGAGCGGGGGGGCTCCTACAATGAGCAGTTCTTC
j_call: TRBJ1-4; v_call: TRBV5-1; clone_size: many; d_call: NA; cdr3_aa: CASSLVPGTSNEKLFF; cdr3_nt: TGCGCCAGCAGCTTGGTACCCGGGACCTCAAACGAGAAACTGTTTTTT
j_call: TRBJ2-3; v_call: TRBV5-1; clone_size: many; d_call: NA; cdr3_aa: CASSSKDAGTTDTQYF; cdr3_nt: TGCGCCAGCAGCTCAAAGGACGCCGGTACCACAGATACGCAGTATTTT
j_call: TRBJ2-7; v_call: TRBV29-1; clone_size: many; d_call: NA; cdr3_aa: CSVELFGGSYEQYF; cdr3_nt: TGCAGCGTTGAACTTTTCGGGGGAAGCTACGAGCAGTACTTC
j_call: TRBJ1-1; v_call: TRBV6-2/TRBV6-3; clone_size: many; d_call: NA; cdr3_aa: CASSYRLGRGGTEAFF; cdr3_nt: TGTGCCAGCAGTTACCGGCTCGGCAGGGGTGGAACTGAAGCTTTCTTT
j_call: TRBJ2-7; v_call: TRBV20-1; clone_size: many; d_call: NA; cdr3_aa: CSATRAGYEQYF; cdr3_nt: TGCAGTGCTACCCGGGCGGGATACGAGCAGTACTTC
j_call: TRBJ1-3; v_call: TRBV7-9; clone_size: many; d_call: TRBD1; cdr3_aa: CASSFPGQGVTIGNTIYF; cdr3_nt: TGTGCCAGCAGCTTTCCGGGACAGGGGGTGACGATTGGAAACACCATATATTTT
j_call: TRBJ2-7; v_call: TRBV5-1; clone_size: many; d_call: TRBD2; cdr3_aa: CASSPRDGGDYEQYF; cdr3_nt: TGCGCCAGCAGCCCACGAGACGGGGGGGACTACGAGCAGTACTTC
j_call: TRBJ2-3; v_call: TRBV24-1; clone_size: many; d_call: NA; cdr3_aa: CATSALEGGGTDTQYF; cdr3_nt: TGTGCCACCAGTGCCCTCGAGGGTGGGGGCACAGATACGCAGTATTTT
j_call: TRBJ2-2; v_call: TRBV6-1; clone_size: many; d_call: NA; cdr3_aa: CASRGGPLTNTGELFF; cdr3_nt: TGTGCCAGCAGAGGGGGACCTCTCACGAACACCGGGGAGCTGTTTTTT
j_call: TRBJ2-1; v_call: TRBV5-1; clone_size: many; d_call: TRBD1; cdr3_aa: CASSLVLTGADRVLEQFF; cdr3_nt: TGCGCCAGCAGCTTGGTCTTGACAGGGGCGGATAGAGTCCTTGAGCAGTTCTTC
j_call: TRBJ2-4; v_call: TRBV7-2; clone_size: NA; d_call: TRBD2; cdr3_aa: CASSLASGNANIQYF; cdr3_nt: TGTGCCAGCAGCTTGGCTAGCGGGAATGCGAACATTCAGTACTTC
j_call: TRBJ2-1; v_call: TRBV20-1; clone_size: many; d_call: NA; cdr3_aa: CSARYFGNYNEQFF; cdr3_nt: TGCAGTGCTCGCTACTTTGGGAACTACAATGAGCAGTTCTTC
j_call: TRBJ1-4; v_call: TRBV4-1; clone_size: many; d_call: NA; cdr3_aa: CASSRLGMGLGGEKLFF; cdr3_nt: TGCGCCAGCAGCCGACTAGGTATGGGGTTAGGTGGTGAAAAACTGTTTTTT
j_call: TRBJ1-1; v_call: TRBV3-1; clone_size: many; d_call: NA; cdr3_aa: CASSQARTRRNTEAFF; cdr3_nt: TGTGCCAGCAGCCAAGCCCGGACCAGGCGCAACACTGAAGCTTTCTTT
j_call: TRBJ1-6; v_call: TRBV14; clone_size: many; d_call: NA; cdr3_aa: CASSQDLLGSPLHF; cdr3_nt: TGTGCCAGCAGCCAAGATCTTCTGGGATCACCCCTCCACTTT
j_call: TRBJ1-4; v_call: TRBV20-1; clone_size: many; d_call: NA; cdr3_aa: CSASQQGSNEKLFF; cdr3_nt: TGCAGTGCTAGTCAACAGGGATCTAATGAAAAACTGTTTTTT
j_call: TRBJ2-1; v_call: TRBV7-9; clone_size: many; d_call: NA; cdr3_aa: CASTPGGMYNEQFF; cdr3_nt: TGTGCCAGCACCCCCGGAGGGATGTACAATGAGCAGTTCTTC
j_call: TRBJ2-7; v_call: TRBV12-3/TRBV12-4; clone_size: few; d_call: NA; cdr3_aa: CASSQGDYEQYF; cdr3_nt: TGTGCCAGCAGTCAGGGCGACTACGAGCAGTACTTC
j_call: TRBJ2-3; v_call: TRBV30; clone_size: many; d_call: NA; cdr3_aa: CAWSVRPDTQYF; cdr3_nt: TGTGCCTGGAGTGTTAGGCCAGATACGCAGTATTTT
j_call: TRBJ2-1; v_call: TRBV5-1; clone_size: many; d_call: TRBD2; cdr3_aa: CASSLGPAGGPGGNEQFF; cdr3_nt: TGCGCCAGCAGCTTGGGTCCTGCGGGAGGGCCTGGTGGCAATGAGCAGTTCTTC
j_call: TRBJ1-5; v_call: TRBV6-1; clone_size: many; d_call: NA; cdr3_aa: CASSEYGGGIDPPQHF; cdr3_nt: TGTGCCAGCAGTGAATATGGGGGGGGGATCGATCCGCCCCAGCATTTT
j_call: TRBJ2-5; v_call: TRBV5-1; clone_size: many; d_call: NA; cdr3_aa: CASSLRESGTQYF; cdr3_nt: TGCGCCAGCAGCTTGAGGGAATCAGGGACCCAGTACTTC
j_call: TRBJ2-3; v_call: TRBV5-4; clone_size: many; d_call: NA; cdr3_aa: CASSLGPQQLTDTQYF; cdr3_nt: TGTGCCAGCAGCTTGGGCCCTCAACAGTTGACAGATACGCAGTATTTT